What follows are 9 T cell receptor beta chains derived from one specimen sequenced in a study of T cells after somatic rescue of genetic block. This table comes from immunoSEQ multiplex PCR, and its TCRdb copy is limited to in-frame clones, with some not included. This sample has 70,000 to 85,000 clones, with roughly 88% found just once. The sequenced material came from peripheral blood mononuclear cells (PBMCs). The receptors shown here come from a man aged 25 to 45.

This chain links TRBV29-1 with TRBJ2-5; D uncertain. V shed 4 bases and J shed 0 bases, with 6 bases lying between them. Per germline, CDR1 SQVTM and CDR2 ANQGSEA. The CDR3 consists of 12 residues. The CDR3 region has the DNA TGCAGCGTTGGCGCCAACCAAGAGACCCAGTACTTC. Translated: CSVGANQETQYF. The full variable domain, with the rest looked up from reference TRBV29-1 and TRBJ2-5, is SAVISQKPSRDICQRGTSLTIQCQVDSQVTMMFWYRQQPGQSLTLIATANQGSEATYESGFVIDKFPISRPNLTFSTLTVSNMSPEDSSIYLCSVGANQETQYFGPGTRLLVL.

The J gene is TRBJ1-5, the V gene TRBV18; D is perhaps TRBD1 (6 bases). CDR1 is KGHSH and CDR2 is LQKENI in the germline V gene. V lost 1 base and J 7 bases, leaving 26 bases between the germline ends. This CDR3 is built from 19 residues. The CDR3 bases are TGTGCCAGCTCACCACTGACGCCGGGACGGGAAAAGGGGGGCCAGCCCCAGCATTTT. Encoded protein: CASSPLTPGREKGGQPQHF.

This chain uses TRBV4-3 with TRBJ2-2; 7 nucleotides match TRBD1. Germline CDR1 LGHNA, CDR2 YSLEER. The CDR3 contains 18 residues. V lost 2 bases to trimming and J lost 6 bases; unmatched junction nucleotides: 15. CDR3 DNA: TGCGCCAGCAGCCAAACTTATAGGGGGCTGAGCGTCTCCGGGGAGCTGTTTTTT. It translates to CASSQTYRGLSVSGELFF.

The chain has TRBV6-6 and TRBJ1-6, with a tentative D call TRBD1 (5 bases). The germline V gene has CDR1 MNHNY and CDR2 SVGAGI (reference sequence). The CDR3 spans 12 residues. V gave up 7 bases and J gave up 9 bases, with 10 bases separating them. The CDR3 is CASTEDISPLHF. In DNA form, the CDR3 reads TGTGCCAGCACCGAGGACATTTCACCCCTCCACTTT.

This clone was detected only once. V usage is TRBV10-3 and J usage is TRBJ2-5, with TRBD2 as a possible D gene (6 bases). V lost 6 bases to trimming and J lost 3 bases, with 20 bases between them. CDR1 is ENHRY and CDR2 is SYGVKD in the germline V gene. The CDR3 has 16 residues. As DNA, the CDR3 is TGTGCCATCAGCCCCACCCCGGATGGGGGGAAAGAGACCCAGTACTTC. It encodes CAISPTPDGGKETQYF.

The chain's CDR3 is CASSAGRAGGRYNEQFF. The CDR3 DNA follows: TGCGCCAGCAGTGCTGGTCGGGCGGGAGGACGCTACAATGAGCAGTTCTTC. The genes are TRBV10-1 and TRBJ2-1; 8 bases align to TRBD2. The CDR3 runs 17 residues. J lost 3 bases, V lost 4 bases, and 11 bases had no gene match. CDR1 WNHNN and CDR2 SYGVQD come from the germline V gene (reference sequence).

The J gene is TRBJ2-5, the V gene TRBV19, with D maybe TRBD1 (6 bases). The CDR3 extends over 15 amino acids. Germline CDR1 and CDR2: LNHDA and SQIVND (reference sequence). V shed 4 bases and J shed 5 bases, with 17 bases lying between them. The CDR3 here is CASSTGRTVRETQYF. CDR3 DNA: TGTGCCAGTAGTACAGGACGGACAGTCCGGGAGACCCAGTACTTC.

J is TRBJ1-4 and V is TRBV5-5; D is undetermined. Deletions cut 4 bases from V and 4 bases from J, with 17 bases between. Per the germline V gene, CDR1 is SGHKS and CDR2 is YYEKEE (reference sequence). The CDR3 runs 16 residues. For the CDR3, the DNA is TGTGCCAGCAGCCCGACCCCCACAGAATTTAATGAAAAACTGTTTTTT. Its protein is CASSPTPTEFNEKLFF.

The count of this clone is one. The V call is TRBV19, the J call TRBJ2-3; 9 positions match TRBD1. Looked up from germline, CDR1 is LNHDA and CDR2 is SQIVND (reference sequence). The CDR3 extends over 17 amino acids. The junction had 8 bases not matched to a gene; V was cut back by 3 bases and J by 1 base. The CDR3 DNA follows: TGTGCCAGTAGTATCGGGACAGGGCGTCCGGGCACAGATACGCAGTATTTT. The encoded protein is CASSIGTGRPGTDTQYF.